This T cell receptor beta chain emerged from a study of blood T cell repertoires in COVID-19. Study-wide context: Both acute and convalescent COVID-19 samples were obtained from the United States, Italy and Spain. The analysed material was cDNA or gDNA that came from T cells, B-cell-depleted T cells, or PBMCs.

In the original workflow: From reference gene primer amplification, estimates of nucleated cell counts were derived. Profiling relied on immunoSEQ multiplex PCR, and the TCRdb table lists in-frame clones only, not all of them. That table furnishes V, J and clone size, whereas the DNA furnished D and trimming. The sample lists more than 150,000 clones; around 80% were seen once. The clonotype comes from a man between 50 and 59 years old who had recovered from COVID-19. The sequenced material came from peripheral blood.

This CDR3 is CASRGRGTYNEQFF. Written as DNA, the CDR3 is TGTGCCAGCAGGGGCAGGGGGACGTACAATGAGCAGTTCTTC. The chain is built from TRBV6-5 and TRBJ2-1, with TRBD1 matching over 7 bases. With V trimmed by 6 bases and J by 4 bases, 6 bases remained unmatched. CDR1 is MNHEY and CDR2 is SVGAGI in the germline V gene. The CDR3 is made up of 14 amino acids.